The sequence of this T cell receptor beta chain was determined in a study of blood T cell repertoires in COVID-19. The V and J ends lost 3 bases and 4 bases, in that order; junction bases with no gene match: 5. Germline lookup yields CDR1 LGHDT and CDR2 YNNKEL (reference sequence). This CDR3 region has 16 residues. TCRdb keeps only in-frame clones here, not all; method: immunoSEQ multiplex PCR. The table includes tens of thousands of clones, around four fifths detected once. The source of this sequence is a human donor in a cohort sampled during active COVID-19. The chain couples TRBV3-1 (or the pseudogene TRBV3-2) to TRBJ2-7, with 14 bases lining up with TRBD2. Material for sequencing was peripheral blood. CDR3 protein: CASSHEGLAGEYEQYF. The CDR3 DNA follows: TGTGCCAGCAGCCATGAGGGACTAGCGGGGGAATACGAGCAGTACTTC.